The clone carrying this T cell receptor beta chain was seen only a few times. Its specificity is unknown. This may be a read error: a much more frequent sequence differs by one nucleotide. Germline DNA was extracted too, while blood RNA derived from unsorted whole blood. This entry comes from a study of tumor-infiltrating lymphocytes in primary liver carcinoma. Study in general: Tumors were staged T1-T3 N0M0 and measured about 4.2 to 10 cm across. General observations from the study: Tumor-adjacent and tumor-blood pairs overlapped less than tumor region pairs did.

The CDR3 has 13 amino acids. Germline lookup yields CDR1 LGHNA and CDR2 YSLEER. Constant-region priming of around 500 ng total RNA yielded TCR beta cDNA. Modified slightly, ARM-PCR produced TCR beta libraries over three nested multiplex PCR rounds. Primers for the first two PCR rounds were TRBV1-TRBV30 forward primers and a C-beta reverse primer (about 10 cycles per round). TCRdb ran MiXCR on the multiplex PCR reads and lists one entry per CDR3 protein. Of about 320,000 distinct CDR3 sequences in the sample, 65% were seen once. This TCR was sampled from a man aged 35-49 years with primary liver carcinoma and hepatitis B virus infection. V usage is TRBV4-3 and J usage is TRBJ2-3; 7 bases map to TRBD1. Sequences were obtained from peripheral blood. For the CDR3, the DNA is TGCGTCAGCAGCGCGACAGGGCCAGATACGCAGTATTTT. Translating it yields CVSSATGPDTQYF.